What follows are 26 T cell receptor beta chains derived from one specimen sequenced in a study of shared clonotypes between healthy human individuals. Here immunoSEQ multiplex PCR was the method, and the copy in TCRdb shows in-frame clones only, minus some. The data show under 2,500,000 clones, 90% to 96% seen once. The sequenced material came from naive CD4+ T cells sorted from blood. The subset was: CD45RA+ positively selected. Source of these receptors: a man younger than 35 in good health.

The chain joins TRBV4-1 to TRBJ2-7, with no clear D. Germline V gene lookup returns CDR1 MGHRA and CDR2 YSYEKL. The CDR3 is 14 amino acids. Trimming stripped 4 bases from V and 3 bases from J, with 13 bases between. CDR3 in amino acids: CASSPGGSSYEQYF. CDR3 coding DNA: TGCGCCAGCAGCCCAGGCGGATCGAGCTACGAGCAGTACTTC.

The V gene is TRBV6-6, the J gene TRBJ1-2, with TRBD1 matching over 8 bases. Trimming cost V 9 bases and J 3 bases; bases outside gene matches: 9. The CDR3 consists of 14 residues. Germline V gene lookup returns CDR1 MNHNY and CDR2 SVGAGI (reference sequence). In DNA form, the CDR3 reads TGTGCCAGTACAATTCAGGGGGCGGACTATGGCTACACCTTC. The encoded protein is CASTIQGADYGYTF.

This clone was picked up one time. V usage is TRBV7-2 and J usage is TRBJ2-2; TRBD2 aligns across 8 bases. The CDR3 sequence is 17 residues long. V lost 1 base to trimming and J lost 6 bases; unmatched junction nucleotides: 10. The germline gives CDR1 SGHTA, CDR2 FQGNSA. In DNA form, the CDR3 reads TGTGCCAGCAGCTTAGGTGGACTAGCCGGACACTCCGGGGAGCTGTTTTTT. Translation gives CASSLGGLAGHSGELFF.

The rearrangement links TRBV7-6 to TRBJ2-5; D is undetermined. The germline V and J ends were trimmed by 2 bases and 1 base, with 5 bases remaining between them. This CDR3 comprises 13 residues. In germline, CDR1 is SGHVS, CDR2 FNYEAQ. CDR3 protein: CASSLTVQETQYF. CDR3 in DNA: TGTGCCAGCAGCTTAACCGTCCAAGAGACCCAGTACTTC.

The rearrangement joins TRBV7-2 to TRBJ2-4; 9 positions agree with TRBD2. The CDR3 is 15 residues long. The junction had 9 bases not matched to a gene; V was cut back by 10 bases and J by 2 bases. Germline-derived CDR1 and CDR2 are SGHTA and FQGNSA. The CDR3 DNA sequence: TGTGCCACCCAAGCGGGGGGCTTTACCAAAAACATTCAGTACTTC. It translates to CATQAGGFTKNIQYF.

This sequence joins TRBV7-2 and TRBJ2-7, with 10 bases that match TRBD1. The CDR3 extends over 14 amino acids. Per germline, CDR1 SGHTA and CDR2 FQGNSA. The V gene end was trimmed by 7 bases and the J gene end by 4 bases; junction bases not matched to a gene: 7. CDR3 residues: CASTPGTGAYEQYF. DNA of the CDR3: TGTGCCAGCACCCCCGGGACAGGGGCATACGAGCAGTACTTC.

This chain joins TRBV28 and TRBJ2-7; D is uncertain. This CDR3 spans 13 amino acids. V was clipped by 4 bases and J by 0 bases, with 7 bases between them. Germline V gene sequence: CDR1 MDHEN, CDR2 SYDVKM. CDR3 residues: CASSSPLSYEQYF. The CDR3 DNA reads as TGTGCCAGCAGTTCCCCCCTCTCCTACGAGCAGTACTTC. Together with reference TRBV28 and TRBJ2-7, the CDR3 gives the full variable domain: DVKVTQSSRYLVKRTGEKVFLECVQDMDHENMFWYRQDPGLGLRLIYFSYDVKMKEKGDIPEGYSVSREKKERFSLILESASTNQTSMYLCASSSPLSYEQYFGPGTRLTVT.

The J gene is TRBJ2-7, the V gene TRBV6-5; possible D gene TRBD2, 5 bases. Trimming removed 0 bases from V and 3 bases from J, with 9 bases in between. CDR1 and CDR2 from the germline V gene are MNHEY and SVGAGI. CDR3 length equals 14 residues. In nucleotides, the CDR3 is TGTGCCAGCAGTTACTCTTTCGGGGTCTACGAGCAGTACTTC. Protein product: CASSYSFGVYEQYF.

The chain employs TRBV29-1 and TRBJ2-7, with 9 bases matching TRBD2. CDR3 length: 15 amino acids. The germline V gene has CDR1 SQVTM and CDR2 ANQGSEA. Germline trimming cut 4 bases from V and 0 bases from J; bases unmatched to any gene: 7. This chain's CDR3 is CSVGAGGSLSYEQYF. The DNA for the CDR3 is TGCAGCGTTGGAGCGGGGGGTTCGCTCTCCTACGAGCAGTACTTC.

This chain connects TRBV7-9 to TRBJ2-3, with TRBD1 as a possible D gene (5 bases). The CDR3 has 15 residues. Between the trimmed V and J ends, which lost 5 bases and 2 bases, there was a span of 14 bases. Looked up from germline, CDR1 is SEHNR and CDR2 is FQNEAQ (reference sequence). DNA of the CDR3: TGTGCCAGCAGCGTAAAGGGGCCCTACACAGATACGCAGTATTTT. Translation: CASSVKGPYTDTQYF.

Details on this clone: Other DNA sequences in the same sample also yield this CDR3. This chain links TRBV9 with TRBJ1-1; 9 positions agree with TRBD1. The CDR3 runs 14 residues. The V gene's germline CDR1 is SGDLS and CDR2 YYNGEE. Trimming removed 2 bases from V and 2 bases from J; junction bases left unmatched: 1. The CDR3 DNA reads TGTGCCAGCAGCGTGGGACAGGGCAACACTGAAGCTTTCTTT. As protein: CASSVGQGNTEAFF.

This clone has only a few counts. The same CDR3 can be traced to other DNA sequences in this sample. The chain couples TRBV19 to TRBJ2-1; 8 bases match TRBD1. The CDR3 loop spans 14 amino acids. The ends lost 1 base at V and 4 bases at J; junction bases unmatched: 0. From germline, CDR1 is LNHDA and CDR2 SQIVND (reference sequence). CDR3 amino acids: CASSIGDRYNEQFF. CDR3 nucleotides: TGTGCCAGTAGTATAGGGGACAGGTACAATGAGCAGTTCTTC.

CDR3 in amino acids: CASSPDRVGEKLFF. The CDR3 coding sequence is TGTGCCAGCAGTCCTGACAGGGTGGGTGAAAAACTGTTTTTT. The chain employs TRBV28 and TRBJ1-4, with 7 bases lining up with TRBD1. V trimming: 5 bases; J trimming: 7 bases; junction bases outside the gene matches: 7. CDR3 length: 14 amino acids. Germline V gene lookup returns CDR1 MDHEN and CDR2 SYDVKM.

The V call is TRBV11-2, the J call TRBJ2-1, with TRBD1 matching over 7 bases. CDR1 is SGHAT, CDR2 FQNNGV, per germline. The CDR3 contains 14 residues. V was clipped by 3 bases and J by 8 bases; unmatched bases: 7. CDR3 in DNA: TGTGCCAGCAGCTTCTCTAGGGGGCGAGATGAGCAGTTCTTC. Protein: CASSFSRGRDEQFF.

The chain is built from TRBV10-1 and TRBJ1-1; D is possibly TRBD1 (5 bases). V shed 6 bases and J shed 0 bases, with 8 bases lying between them. CDR1 is WNHNN and CDR2 is SYGVQD in the germline V gene (reference sequence). The length of the CDR3 is 13 residues. DNA of the CDR3: TGCGCCAGCAGAAGGACACTGAACACTGAAGCTTTCTTT. This translates into CASRRTLNTEAFF.

This clone was observed a handful of times. The gene calls are TRBV5-6 and TRBJ2-7; 8 positions agree with TRBD2. CDR1 is SGHDT and CDR2 is YYEEEE in the germline V gene. Trimming removed 4 bases from V and 5 bases from J; junction bases left unmatched: 8. The CDR3 spans 14 residues. The CDR3 region is CASSRRGASHEQYF. The CDR3 nucleotides read TGTGCCAGCAGCCGGCGGGGGGCGTCCCACGAGCAGTACTTC.

The chain couples TRBV19 to TRBJ2-5; D remains unclear. Germline V gene lookup returns CDR1 LNHDA and CDR2 SQIVND (reference sequence). Trimming took 6 bases from V and 5 from J, leaving 13 bases between them. This CDR3 region has 13 residues. The CDR3 DNA sequence: TGTGCCAGTAGACGAAACAGCTTGGAGACCCAGTACTTC. Protein: CASRRNSLETQYF.

The gene calls are TRBV18 and TRBJ1-6; D is possibly TRBD1 (6 bases). The germline V gene has CDR1 KGHSH and CDR2 LQKENI. The germline V and J ends were trimmed by 6 bases and 0 bases, with 12 bases remaining between them. The CDR3 is 16 amino acids. CDR3 in amino acids: CASSPGQPSYNSPLHF. CDR3 nucleotides: TGTGCCAGCTCCCCCGGACAGCCCTCCTATAATTCACCCCTCCACTTT.

V usage is TRBV18 and J usage is TRBJ2-7; a possible D gene is TRBD1 (5 bases). Trimming pared 4 bases from V and 3 bases from J, leaving 13 bases between. This CDR3 region has 14 residues. Germline CDR1 is KGHSH and CDR2 is LQKENI. CDR3 DNA: TGTGCCAGCTCACGGGATTTAGGGGACTACGAGCAGTACTTC. Amino acids: CASSRDLGDYEQYF.

The chain carries TRBV30 and TRBJ1-2, with D unclear. This CDR3 is built from 14 residues. Trimming removed 0 bases from V and 5 bases from J, with 13 bases in between. Germline V lookup: CDR1 GTSNPN, CDR2 SVGIG (reference sequence). CDR3 residues: CAWSVGIGLYGYTF. For the CDR3, the DNA is TGTGCCTGGAGTGTCGGCATAGGACTATATGGCTACACCTTC.

This clone is a singleton in its sample. The same CDR3 is also encoded by other DNA sequences in this sample. The V and J genes are TRBV10-3 and TRBJ2-2; 7 bases fit TRBD2. V shed 0 bases, J shed 4 bases, and the junction held 5 bases outside the gene matches. The CDR3 is made up of 16 amino acids. The germline V gene encodes CDR1 ENHRY and CDR2 SYGVKD. Here the CDR3 reads CAISESGRGGTGELFF. CDR3 bases: TGTGCCATCAGTGAGTCAGGGAGGGGCGGCACCGGGGAGCTGTTTTTT.

The V and J genes are TRBV28 and TRBJ1-5; 7 nucleotides line up with TRBD1. Germline values: CDR1 MDHEN, CDR2 SYDVKM. The CDR3 extends over 15 amino acids. The J segment lost 3 bases and the V segment lost 6 bases, leaving 8 bases of the junction unmatched. CDR3 in amino acids: CASRLQGYVNQPQHF. CDR3 coding DNA: TGTGCCAGCAGATTACAGGGGTACGTCAATCAGCCCCAGCATTTT.

This clone was observed a single time. The rearrangement links TRBV4-3 to TRBJ1-4; 12 positions match TRBD1. Trimming cost V 1 base and J 6 bases; bases outside gene matches: 0. The germline gives CDR1 LGHNA, CDR2 YSLEER. This CDR3 spans 15 amino acids. CDR3 in amino acids: CASSQGDRGHEKLFF. CDR3 DNA: TGCGCCAGCAGCCAAGGGGACAGGGGGCATGAAAAACTGTTTTTT.

About this clone itself: The same CDR3 arises from other DNA sequences in this sample as well. This rearrangement joins TRBV2 to TRBJ1-4, with D perhaps TRBD1 (6 bases). CDR3 length: 14 amino acids. Germline lookup yields CDR1 SNHLY and CDR2 FYNNEI. Trimming took off 2 bases at V and 3 bases at J, with 7 bases between the two ends. Here the CDR3 reads CASSEQGPNEKLFF. The CDR3 DNA reads as TGTGCCAGCAGTGAACAGGGGCCTAATGAAAAACTGTTTTTT. Drawing the rest from reference TRBV2 and TRBJ1-4, the complete variable domain is EPEVTQTPSHQVTQMGQEVILRCVPISNHLYFYWYRQILGQKVEFLVSFYNNEISEKSEIFDDQFSVERPDGSNFTLKIRSTKLEDSAMYFCASSEQGPNEKLFFGSGTQLSVL.

CDR3 protein: CASMYSSGANVLTF. The CDR3 DNA reads TGTGCCAGTATGTATTCCTCTGGGGCCAACGTCCTGACTTTC. V usage is TRBV19 and J usage is TRBJ2-6, with unresolved D. This CDR3 contains 14 residues. Germline V gives CDR1 LNHDA, CDR2 SQIVND (reference sequence). The V end was cut by 7 bases, the J end by 0 bases, with 7 bases between.

The V call is TRBV5-1, the J call TRBJ2-1, with 9 bases fitting TRBD2. The CDR3 runs 17 residues. The V and J ends lost 0 bases and 4 bases, in that order; junction bases with no gene match: 8. Germline CDR1 is SGHRS and CDR2 is YFSETQ. CDR3 region: CASSLAKSSGVYNEQFF. CDR3 DNA sequence: TGCGCCAGCAGCTTGGCCAAGTCTAGCGGGGTTTACAATGAGCAGTTCTTC.